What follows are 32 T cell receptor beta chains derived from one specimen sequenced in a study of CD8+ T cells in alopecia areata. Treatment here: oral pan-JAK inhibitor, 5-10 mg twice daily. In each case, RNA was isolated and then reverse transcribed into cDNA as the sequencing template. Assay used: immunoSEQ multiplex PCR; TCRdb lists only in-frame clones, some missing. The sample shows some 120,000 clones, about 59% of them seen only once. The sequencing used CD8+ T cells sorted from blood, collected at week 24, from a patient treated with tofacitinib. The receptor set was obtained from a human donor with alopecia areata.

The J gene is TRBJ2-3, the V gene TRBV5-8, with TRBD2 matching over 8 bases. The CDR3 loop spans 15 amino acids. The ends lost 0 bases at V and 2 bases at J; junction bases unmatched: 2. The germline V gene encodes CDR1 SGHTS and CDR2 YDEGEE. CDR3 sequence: CASSLELADTDTQYF. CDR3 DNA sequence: TGTGCCAGCAGCTTGGAACTAGCGGACACAGATACGCAGTATTTT.

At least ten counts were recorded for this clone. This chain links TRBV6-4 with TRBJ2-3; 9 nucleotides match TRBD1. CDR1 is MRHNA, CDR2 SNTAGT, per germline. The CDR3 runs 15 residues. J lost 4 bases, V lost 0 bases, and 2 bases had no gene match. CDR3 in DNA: TGTGCCAGCAGTGACTCGAGACAGGGGGCAGATACGCAGTATTTT. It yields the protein CASSDSRQGADTQYF.

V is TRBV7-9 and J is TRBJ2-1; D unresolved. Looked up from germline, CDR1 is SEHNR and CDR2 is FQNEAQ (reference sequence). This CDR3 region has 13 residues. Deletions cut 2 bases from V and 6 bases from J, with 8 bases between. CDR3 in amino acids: CASSLPLGNEQFF. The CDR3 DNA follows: TGTGCCAGCAGCTTACCTCTGGGCAATGAGCAGTTCTTC.

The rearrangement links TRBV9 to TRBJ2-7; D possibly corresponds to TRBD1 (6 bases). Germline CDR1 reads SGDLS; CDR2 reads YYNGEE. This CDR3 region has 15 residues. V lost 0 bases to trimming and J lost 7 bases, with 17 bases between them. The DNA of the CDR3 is TGTGCCAGCAGCGTAGAAGGAAACAGGGTTTGGGAGCAGTACTTC. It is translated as CASSVEGNRVWEQYF.

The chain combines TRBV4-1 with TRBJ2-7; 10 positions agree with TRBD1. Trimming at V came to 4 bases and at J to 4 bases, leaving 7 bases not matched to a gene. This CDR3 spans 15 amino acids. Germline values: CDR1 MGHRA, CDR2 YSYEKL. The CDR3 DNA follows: TGCGCCAGCAGCCCATCGACAGGGGGCCTATACGAGCAGTACTTC. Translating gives CASSPSTGGLYEQYF.

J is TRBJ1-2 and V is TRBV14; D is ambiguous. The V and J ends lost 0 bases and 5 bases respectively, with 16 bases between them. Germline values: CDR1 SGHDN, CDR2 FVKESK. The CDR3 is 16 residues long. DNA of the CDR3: TGTGCCAGCAGCCAAGATTCTCCTGGATGGCTTTATGGCTACACCTTC. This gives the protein CASSQDSPGWLYGYTF. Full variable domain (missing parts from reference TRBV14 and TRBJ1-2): EAGVTQFPSHSVIEKGQTVTLRCDPISGHDNLYWYRRVMGKEIKFLLHFVKESKQDESGMPNNRFLAERTGGTYSTLKVQPAELEDSGVYFCASSQDSPGWLYGYTFGSGTRLTVV.

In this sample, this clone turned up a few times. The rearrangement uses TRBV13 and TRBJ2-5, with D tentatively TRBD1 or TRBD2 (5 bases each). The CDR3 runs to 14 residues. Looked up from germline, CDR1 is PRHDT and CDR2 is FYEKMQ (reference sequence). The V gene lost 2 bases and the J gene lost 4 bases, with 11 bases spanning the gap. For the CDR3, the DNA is TGTGCCAGCAGCTTAAGGGGACCAACAGAGACCCAGTACTTC. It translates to CASSLRGPTETQYF.

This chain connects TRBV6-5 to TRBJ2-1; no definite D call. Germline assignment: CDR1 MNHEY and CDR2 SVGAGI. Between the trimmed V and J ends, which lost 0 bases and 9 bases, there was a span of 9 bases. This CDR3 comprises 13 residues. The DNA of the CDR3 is TGTGCCAGCAGTTACTCGACCGGGCTTGAGCAGTTCTTC. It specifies CASSYSTGLEQFF.

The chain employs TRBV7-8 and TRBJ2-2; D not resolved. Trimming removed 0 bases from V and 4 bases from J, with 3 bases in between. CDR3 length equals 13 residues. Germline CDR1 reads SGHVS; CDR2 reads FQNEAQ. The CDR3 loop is CASSLAVTGELFF. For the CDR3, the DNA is TGTGCCAGCAGCTTAGCGGTCACCGGGGAGCTGTTTTTT.

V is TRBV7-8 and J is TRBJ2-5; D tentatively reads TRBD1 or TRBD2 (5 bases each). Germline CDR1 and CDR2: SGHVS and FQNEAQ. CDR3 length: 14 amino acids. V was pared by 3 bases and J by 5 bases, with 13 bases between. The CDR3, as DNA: TGTGCCAGCAGCTTGGAGGCAGGGTTGGAGACCCAGTACTTC. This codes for CASSLEAGLETQYF.

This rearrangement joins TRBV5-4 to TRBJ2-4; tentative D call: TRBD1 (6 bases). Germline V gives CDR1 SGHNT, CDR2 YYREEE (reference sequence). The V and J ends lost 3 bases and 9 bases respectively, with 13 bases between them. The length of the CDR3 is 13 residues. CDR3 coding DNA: TGTGCCAGCAGCTGGAGCAGGGGACGCATTCAGTACTTC. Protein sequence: CASSWSRGRIQYF.

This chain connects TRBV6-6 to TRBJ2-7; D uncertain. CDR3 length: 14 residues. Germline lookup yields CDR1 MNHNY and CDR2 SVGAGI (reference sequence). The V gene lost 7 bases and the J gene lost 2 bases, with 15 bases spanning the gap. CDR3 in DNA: TGTGCCAGCAAACCTGGGATCGGGCCCTACGAGCAGTACTTC. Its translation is CASKPGIGPYEQYF.

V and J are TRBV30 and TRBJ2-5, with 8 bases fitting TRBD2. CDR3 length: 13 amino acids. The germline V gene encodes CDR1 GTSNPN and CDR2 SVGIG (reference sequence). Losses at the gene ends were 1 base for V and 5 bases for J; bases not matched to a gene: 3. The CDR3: CAWSAGGAETQYF. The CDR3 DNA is TGTGCCTGGAGTGCCGGGGGGGCCGAGACCCAGTACTTC.

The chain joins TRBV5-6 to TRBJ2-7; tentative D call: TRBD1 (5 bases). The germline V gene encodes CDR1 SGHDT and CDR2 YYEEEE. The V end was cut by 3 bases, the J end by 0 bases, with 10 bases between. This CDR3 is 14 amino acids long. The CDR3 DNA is TGTGCCAGCAGCTACACAGGACCCTCCTACGAGCAGTACTTC. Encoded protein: CASSYTGPSYEQYF.

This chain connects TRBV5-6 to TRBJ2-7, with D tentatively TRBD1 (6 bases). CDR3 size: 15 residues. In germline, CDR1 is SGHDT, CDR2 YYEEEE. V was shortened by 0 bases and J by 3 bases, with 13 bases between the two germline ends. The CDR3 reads CASSLALQGYYEQYF. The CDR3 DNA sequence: TGTGCCAGCAGCTTGGCGTTACAGGGATACTACGAGCAGTACTTC.

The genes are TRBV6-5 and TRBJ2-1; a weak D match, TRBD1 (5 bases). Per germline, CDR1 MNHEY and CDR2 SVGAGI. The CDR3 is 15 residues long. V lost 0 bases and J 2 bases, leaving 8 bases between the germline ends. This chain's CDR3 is CASSYSLTAYNEQFF. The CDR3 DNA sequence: TGTGCCAGCAGTTACTCCCTGACAGCCTACAATGAGCAGTTCTTC.

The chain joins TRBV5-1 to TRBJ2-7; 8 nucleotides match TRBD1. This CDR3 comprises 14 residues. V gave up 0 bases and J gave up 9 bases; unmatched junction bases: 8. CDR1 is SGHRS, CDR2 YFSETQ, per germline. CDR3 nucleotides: TGCGCCAGCAGCTTGGACGGGACAGGTATGTCGCAGTACTTC. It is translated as CASSLDGTGMSQYF.

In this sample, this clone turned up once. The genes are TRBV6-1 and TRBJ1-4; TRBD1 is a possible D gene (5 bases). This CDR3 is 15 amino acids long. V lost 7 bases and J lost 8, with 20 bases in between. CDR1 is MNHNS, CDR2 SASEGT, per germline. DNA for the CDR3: TGTGCCAGCAAACTACTGACAGTTTCGGCAGAAAAACTGTTTTTT. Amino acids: CASKLLTVSAEKLFF.

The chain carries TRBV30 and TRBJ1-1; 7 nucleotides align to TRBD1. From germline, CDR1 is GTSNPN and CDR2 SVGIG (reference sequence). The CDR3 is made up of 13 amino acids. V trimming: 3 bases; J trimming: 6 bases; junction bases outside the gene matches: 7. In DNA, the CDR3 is TGTGCCTGGAGAGATACAGGGGTACCTGAAGCTTTCTTT. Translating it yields CAWRDTGVPEAFF.

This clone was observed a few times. This CDR3 reads CASSQVGQGDEQFF. CDR3 coding DNA: TGTGCCAGCAGCCAGGTGGGACAGGGCGATGAGCAGTTCTTC. The rearrangement joins TRBV14 to TRBJ2-1; 9 nucleotides line up with TRBD1. The CDR3 is 14 residues long. CDR1 and CDR2 from the germline V gene are SGHDN and FVKESK. V lost 3 bases, J lost 8 bases, and 5 bases stayed unmatched.

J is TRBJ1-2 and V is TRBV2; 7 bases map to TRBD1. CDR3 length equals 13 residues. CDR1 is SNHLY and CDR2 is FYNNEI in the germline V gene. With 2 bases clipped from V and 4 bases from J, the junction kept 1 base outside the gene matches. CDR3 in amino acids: CASSEWDSYGYTF. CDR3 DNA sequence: TGTGCCAGCAGTGAATGGGACAGCTATGGCTACACCTTC.

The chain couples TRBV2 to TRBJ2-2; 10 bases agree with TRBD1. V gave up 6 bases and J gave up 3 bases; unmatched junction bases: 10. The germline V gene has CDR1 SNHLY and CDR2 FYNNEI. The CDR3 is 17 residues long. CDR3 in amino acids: CASSSTIGQGDTGELFF. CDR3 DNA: TGTGCCAGCAGCTCTACCATCGGACAGGGGGACACCGGGGAGCTGTTTTTT. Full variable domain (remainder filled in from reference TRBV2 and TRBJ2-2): EPEVTQTPSHQVTQMGQEVILRCVPISNHLYFYWYRQILGQKVEFLVSFYNNEISEKSEIFDDQFSVERPDGSNFTLKIRSTKLEDSAMYFCASSSTIGQGDTGELFFGEGSRLTVL.

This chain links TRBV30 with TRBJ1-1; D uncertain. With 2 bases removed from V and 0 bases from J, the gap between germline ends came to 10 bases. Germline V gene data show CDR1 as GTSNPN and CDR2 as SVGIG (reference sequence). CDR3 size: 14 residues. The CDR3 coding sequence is TGTGCCTGGAGTCATTCCGGAGTGAACACTGAAGCTTTCTTT. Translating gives CAWSHSGVNTEAFF.

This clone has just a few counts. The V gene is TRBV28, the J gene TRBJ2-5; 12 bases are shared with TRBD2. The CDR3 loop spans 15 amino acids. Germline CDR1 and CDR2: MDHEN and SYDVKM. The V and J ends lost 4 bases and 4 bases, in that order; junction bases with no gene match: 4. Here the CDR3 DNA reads TGTGCCAGCAGTTCTAGCGGGGGGGCCGGAGAGACCCAGTACTTC. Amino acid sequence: CASSSSGGAGETQYF.

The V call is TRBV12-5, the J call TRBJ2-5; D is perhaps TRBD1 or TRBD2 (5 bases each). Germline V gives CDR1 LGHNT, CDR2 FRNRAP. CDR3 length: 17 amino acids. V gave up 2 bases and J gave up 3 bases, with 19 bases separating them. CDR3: CASGLWIAGTPKETQYF. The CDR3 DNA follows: TGTGCTAGTGGTTTGTGGATCGCCGGGACGCCTAAAGAGACCCAGTACTTC.

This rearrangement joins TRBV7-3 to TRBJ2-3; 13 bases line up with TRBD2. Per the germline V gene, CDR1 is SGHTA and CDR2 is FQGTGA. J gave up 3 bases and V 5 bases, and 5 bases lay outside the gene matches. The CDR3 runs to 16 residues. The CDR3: CASSGGLAGPTDTQYF. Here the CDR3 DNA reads TGTGCCAGCAGCGGGGGACTAGCGGGGCCGACAGATACGCAGTATTTT.

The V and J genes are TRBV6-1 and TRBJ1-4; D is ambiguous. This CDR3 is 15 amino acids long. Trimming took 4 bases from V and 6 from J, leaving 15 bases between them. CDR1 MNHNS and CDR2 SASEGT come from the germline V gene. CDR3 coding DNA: TGTGCCAGCAGTGTTATCCGGGGTGAACATGAAAAACTGTTTTTT. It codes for CASSVIRGEHEKLFF.

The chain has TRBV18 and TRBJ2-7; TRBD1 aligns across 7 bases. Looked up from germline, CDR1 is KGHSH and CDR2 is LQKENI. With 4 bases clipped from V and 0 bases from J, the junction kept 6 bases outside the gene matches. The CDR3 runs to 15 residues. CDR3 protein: CASSRSRDSSYEQYF. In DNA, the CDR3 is TGTGCCAGCTCACGATCCCGGGACAGCTCCTACGAGCAGTACTTC.

CDR3 sequence (DNA): TGCAGCGCCCCGGGACAGGGGCGTTTCTACAATGAGCAGTTCTTC. Translation gives CSAPGQGRFYNEQFF. V and J are TRBV29-1 and TRBJ2-1; the match to TRBD1 covers 10 bases. V gave up 7 bases and J gave up 3 bases; unmatched junction bases: 9. The CDR3 loop spans 15 amino acids. In germline, CDR1 is SQVTM, CDR2 ANQGSEA.

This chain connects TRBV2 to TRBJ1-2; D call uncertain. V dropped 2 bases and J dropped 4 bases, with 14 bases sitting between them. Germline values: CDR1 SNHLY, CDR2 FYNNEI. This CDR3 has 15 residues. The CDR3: CASSERGERGYGYTF. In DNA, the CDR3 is TGTGCCAGCAGTGAAAGAGGAGAGAGAGGCTATGGCTACACCTTC. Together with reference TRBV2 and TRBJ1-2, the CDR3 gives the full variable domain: EPEVTQTPSHQVTQMGQEVILRCVPISNHLYFYWYRQILGQKVEFLVSFYNNEISEKSEIFDDQFSVERPDGSNFTLKIRSTKLEDSAMYFCASSERGERGYGYTFGSGTRLTVV.

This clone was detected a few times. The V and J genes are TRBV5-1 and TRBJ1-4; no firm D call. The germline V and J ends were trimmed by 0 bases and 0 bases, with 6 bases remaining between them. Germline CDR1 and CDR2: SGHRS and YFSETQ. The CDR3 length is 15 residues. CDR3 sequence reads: CASSLGRTTNEKLFF. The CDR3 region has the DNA TGCGCCAGCAGCTTGGGCAGAACAACTAATGAAAAACTGTTTTTT.

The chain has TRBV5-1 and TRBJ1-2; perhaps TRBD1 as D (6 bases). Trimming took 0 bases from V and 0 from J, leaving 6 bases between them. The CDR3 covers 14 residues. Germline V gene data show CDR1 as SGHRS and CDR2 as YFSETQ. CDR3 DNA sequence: TGCGCCAGCAGCTTGGGACAGGCTAACTATGGCTACACCTTC. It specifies CASSLGQANYGYTF.